This TCR beta chain was found in a study of blood T cell repertoires in COVID-19. TCRdb's table, derived via immunoSEQ multiplex PCR, lists solely in-frame clones and lacks some. The sample records under 200,000 clones, about 85% being singletons. Germline CDR1 and CDR2: MDHEN and SYDVKM. V shed 3 bases, J shed 1 base, and the junction held 8 bases outside the gene matches. This CDR3 spans 16 amino acids. This clonotype originated in a woman aged 45-65 years with COVID-19, enrolled during active disease. The chain combines TRBV28 with TRBJ2-7, with TRBD2 matching over 8 bases. Input material: peripheral blood. DNA for the CDR3: TGTGCCAGCAGTTTCCAAAAGCGGGGGACTTCCTACGAGCAGTACTTC. Amino acids: CASSFQKRGTSYEQYF.